This T cell receptor (beta chain) derives from a study of shared clonotypes between healthy human individuals. General study points: A few donors had about 5.1% of their naive CD4 clonotypes in common. Represented diversity (both genetic and exposure-history) was limited by the small number of donors.

Concerning this clone itself: Its antigen is undetermined. The sample contains more than one DNA sequence encoding this CDR3.

Some clones are missing from TCRdb's copy, which holds only in-frame ones; the method was immunoSEQ multiplex PCR. The profile shows about 100,000 clones, 55% to 70% of them singletons. The sequenced sample was memory CD8+ T cells sorted from blood. The subset: CD45RO+ cells pooled with CCR7-negative TemRA cells. The TCR was taken from a woman aged 25 to 39 in good health.

CDR3 DNA sequence: TGCGCCAGCAGCTTGGATAGCAGCTCCTACAATGAGCAGTTCTTC. Its protein product is CASSLDSSSYNEQFF. The rearrangement uses TRBV5-1 and TRBJ2-1; the D is unclear. The CDR3 is made up of 15 amino acids. Deletions cut 0 bases from V and 0 bases from J, with 7 bases between. The germline V gene has CDR1 SGHRS and CDR2 YFSETQ.